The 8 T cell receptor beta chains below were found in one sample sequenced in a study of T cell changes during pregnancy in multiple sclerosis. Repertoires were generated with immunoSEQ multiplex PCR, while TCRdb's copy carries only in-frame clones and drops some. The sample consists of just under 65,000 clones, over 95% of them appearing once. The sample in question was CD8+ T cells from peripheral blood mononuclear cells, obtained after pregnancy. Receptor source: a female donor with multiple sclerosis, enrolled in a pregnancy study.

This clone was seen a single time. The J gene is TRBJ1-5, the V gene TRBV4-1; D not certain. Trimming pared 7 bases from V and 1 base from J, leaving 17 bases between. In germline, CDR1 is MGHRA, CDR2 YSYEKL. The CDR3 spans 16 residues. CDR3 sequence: CASTQVEQVSNQPQHF. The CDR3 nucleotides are TGCGCCAGCACGCAAGTCGAGCAGGTGAGCAATCAGCCCCAGCATTTT.

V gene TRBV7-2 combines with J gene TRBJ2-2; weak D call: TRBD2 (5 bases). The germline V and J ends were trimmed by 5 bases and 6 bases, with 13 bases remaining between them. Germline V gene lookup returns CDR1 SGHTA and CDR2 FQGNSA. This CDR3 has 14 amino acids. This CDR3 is CASSISGAPGELFF. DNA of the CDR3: TGTGCCAGCAGCATCAGCGGCGCCCCCGGGGAGCTGTTTTTT.

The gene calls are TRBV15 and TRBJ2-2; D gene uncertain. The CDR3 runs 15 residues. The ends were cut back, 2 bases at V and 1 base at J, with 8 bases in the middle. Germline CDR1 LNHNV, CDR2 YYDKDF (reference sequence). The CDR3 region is CATSRPRGNTGELFF. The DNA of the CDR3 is TGTGCCACCAGCAGACCTAGAGGGAACACCGGGGAGCTGTTTTTT.

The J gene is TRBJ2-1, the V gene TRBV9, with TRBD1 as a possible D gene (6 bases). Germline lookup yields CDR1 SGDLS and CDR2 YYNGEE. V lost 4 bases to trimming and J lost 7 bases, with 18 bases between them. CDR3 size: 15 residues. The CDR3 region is CASSLHYRQANEQFF. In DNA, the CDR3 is TGTGCCAGCAGCTTACACTATAGACAGGCAAATGAGCAGTTCTTC.

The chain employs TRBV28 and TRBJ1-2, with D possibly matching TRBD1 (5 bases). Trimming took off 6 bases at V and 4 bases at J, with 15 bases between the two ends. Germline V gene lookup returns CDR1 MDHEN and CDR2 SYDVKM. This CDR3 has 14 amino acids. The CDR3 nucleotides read TGTGCCAGCAGGGCGGGACGGCGCAGCTATGGCTACACCTTC. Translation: CASRAGRRSYGYTF.

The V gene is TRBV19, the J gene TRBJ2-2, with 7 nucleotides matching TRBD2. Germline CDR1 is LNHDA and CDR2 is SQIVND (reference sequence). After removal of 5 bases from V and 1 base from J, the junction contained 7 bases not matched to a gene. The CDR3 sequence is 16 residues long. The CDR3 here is CASSAMGGVNTGELFF. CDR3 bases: TGTGCCAGTAGTGCGATGGGGGGGGTGAACACCGGGGAGCTGTTTTTT.

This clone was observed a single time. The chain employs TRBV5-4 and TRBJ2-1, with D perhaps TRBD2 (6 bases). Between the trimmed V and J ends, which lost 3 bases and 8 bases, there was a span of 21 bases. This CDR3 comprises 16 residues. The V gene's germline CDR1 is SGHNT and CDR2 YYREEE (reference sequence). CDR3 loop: CASSWKGSGRRDEQFF. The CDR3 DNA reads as TGTGCCAGCAGCTGGAAGGGTAGCGGCCGACGGGATGAGCAGTTCTTC.

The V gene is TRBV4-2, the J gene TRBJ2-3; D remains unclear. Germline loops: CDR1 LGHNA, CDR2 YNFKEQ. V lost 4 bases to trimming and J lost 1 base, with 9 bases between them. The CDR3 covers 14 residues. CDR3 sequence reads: CASSRLGGTDTQYF. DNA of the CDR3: TGTGCCAGCAGCCGCCTAGGAGGCACAGATACGCAGTATTTT.